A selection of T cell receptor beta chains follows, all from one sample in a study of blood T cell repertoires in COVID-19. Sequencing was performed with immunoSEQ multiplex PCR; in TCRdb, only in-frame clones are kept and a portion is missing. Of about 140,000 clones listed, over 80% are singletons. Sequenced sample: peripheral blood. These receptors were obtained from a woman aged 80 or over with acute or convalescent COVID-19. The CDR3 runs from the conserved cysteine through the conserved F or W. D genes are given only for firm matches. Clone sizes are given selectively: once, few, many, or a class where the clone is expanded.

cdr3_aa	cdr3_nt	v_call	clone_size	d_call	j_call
CASSFGTGVRDTQYF	TGTGCCAGCAGCTTCGGGACAGGGGTTCGAGATACGCAGTATTTT	TRBV5-4	.	TRBD1	TRBJ2-3
CASSLSPGTGFSYGYTF	TGCGCCAGCAGCCTATCTCCCGGGACAGGGTTTAGCTATGGCTACACCTTC	TRBV4-3	.	TRBD1	TRBJ1-2
CASSLEQGNYGYTF	TGCGCCAGCAGCTTGGAGCAGGGGAACTATGGCTACACCTTC	TRBV5-1	.	.	TRBJ1-2
CASSGRGRTGSYNEQFF	TGTGCCAGCAGCGGAAGAGGTAGGACAGGCTCCTACAATGAGCAGTTCTTC	TRBV11-2	.	TRBD1	TRBJ2-1
CATAGGSGELFF	TGTGCCACCGCAGGGGGCTCCGGGGAGCTGTTTTTT	TRBV5-4	.	TRBD1	TRBJ2-2
CASSLDIAGGPRTDTQYF	TGTGCCAGCAGCTTAGATATAGCGGGGGGGCCTCGCACAGATACGCAGTATTTT	TRBV7-2	.	TRBD2	TRBJ2-3
CASSIQGATNEKLFF	TGCGCCAGCAGCATTCAGGGGGCAACTAATGAAAAACTGTTTTTT	TRBV5-1	.	TRBD1	TRBJ1-4
CASSTQTGDNSPLHF	TGTGCCAGCAGCACCCAGACAGGGGATAATTCACCCCTCCACTTT	TRBV7-9	.	TRBD1	TRBJ1-6
CASSWGQNTEAFF	TGTGCCAGCAGTTGGGGACAGAACACTGAAGCTTTCTTT	TRBV6-5	.	.	TRBJ1-1
CASTTTAYNEQFF	TGCGCCAGTACGACGACAGCTTACAATGAGCAGTTCTTC	TRBV5-1	.	.	TRBJ2-1
CASSLGGPNSPLHF	TGTGCCAGCAGTTTAGGAGGGCCGAATTCACCCCTCCACTTT	TRBV28	.	.	TRBJ1-6
CASSLGQGLYYEQYF	TGTGCCAGCAGCTTGGGGCAGGGCCTATACTACGAGCAGTACTTC	TRBV7-2	.	.	TRBJ2-7
CASSLASGVGSPLHF	TGCGCTAGCAGCTTGGCGTCAGGGGTAGGATCACCCCTCCACTTT	TRBV5-1	.	.	TRBJ1-6
CASSSGAAASAVEAFF	TGCGCCAGCAGCTCAGGGGCCGCCGCGTCGGCTGTGGAAGCTTTCTTT	TRBV5-1	.	.	TRBJ1-1
CASSQGVGFMTAQHF	TGTGCCAGCAGTCAGGGGGTAGGATTTATGACGGCCCAGCATTTT	TRBV6-5	.	TRBD1	TRBJ1-5
CSVGQGGLGGYTF	TGCAGCGTTGGACAGGGGGGTTTGGGTGGCTACACCTTC	TRBV29-1	.	TRBD1	TRBJ1-2
CASSLGAGDGYTF	TGTGCCAGCAGTTTAGGGGCAGGGGATGGCTACACCTTC	TRBV27	.	.	TRBJ1-2
CASSPEARGSNSPLHF	TGTGCCAGCAGCCCCGAGGCCAGGGGGTCTAATTCACCCCTCCACTTT	TRBV7-2	.	TRBD1	TRBJ1-6
CASSIGLRGYEKLFF	TGTGCCAGTAGTATAGGTTTGAGGGGGTACGAAAAACTGTTTTTT	TRBV19	.	.	TRBJ1-4
CASSYPGQRPPGRYTF	TGTGCCAGCAGTTACCCGGGACAGAGGCCCCCTGGGCGCTACACCTTC	TRBV6-2/TRBV6-3	.	TRBD1	TRBJ1-2
CASSESGRRDTEAFF	TGTGCCAGCAGTGAGAGTGGCAGACGGGACACTGAAGCTTTCTTT	TRBV6-1	.	.	TRBJ1-1
CSVDSGRMVYGYTF	TGCAGCGTTGATTCAGGGCGGATGGTCTATGGCTACACCTTC	TRBV29-1	.	.	TRBJ1-2
CASSRGLAGEGDTQYF	TGTGCCAGCAGTCGAGGACTAGCGGGGGAAGGAGATACGCAGTATTTT	TRBV5-6	.	TRBD2	TRBJ2-3
CASSQIQGGRSPLHF	TGTGCCAGCAGCCAAATCCAGGGCGGTCGATCACCCCTCCACTTT	TRBV3-1/TRBV3-2	.	.	TRBJ1-6
CASSPDRTGYGYTF	TGCGCCAGCAGCCCGGACAGGACCGGCTATGGCTACACCTTC	TRBV5-1	.	TRBD1	TRBJ1-2
CASSFVAALDSPLHF	TGTGCCAGCAGCTTTGTCGCGGCTTTAGATTCACCCCTCCACTTT	TRBV7-2	few	.	TRBJ1-6
CASTENEKLFF	TGTGCCAGCACCGAGAATGAAAAACTGTTTTTT	TRBV2	.	.	TRBJ1-4
CASSKGGQAQDQPQHF	TGTGCCAGCAGCAAAGGGGGACAGGCGCAGGATCAGCCCCAGCATTTT	TRBV21-1	.	.	TRBJ1-5
CASTVTGAETQYF	TGCGCCAGCACCGTGACAGGGGCAGAGACCCAGTACTTC	TRBV5-1	.	TRBD1	TRBJ2-5
CASSQTGQTYSNQPQHF	TGTGCCAGCAGCCAGACCGGACAGACGTATAGCAATCAGCCCCAGCATTTT	TRBV5-6	few	.	TRBJ1-5
CAISDRRQGLTDTQYF	TGTGCCATCAGTGATAGGAGACAGGGACTCACAGATACGCAGTATTTT	TRBV10-3	few	.	TRBJ2-3
CASSRDPTTGGRLALNNEQFF	TGTGCTAGCAGCCGTGACCCCACGACAGGGGGCCGCCTAGCCCTTAACAATGAGCAGTTCTTC	TRBV7-7	.	TRBD1	TRBJ2-1
CASRLVTGGWADTQYF	TGTGCCAGCAGACTTGTGACAGGGGGTTGGGCAGATACGCAGTATTTT	TRBV7-3	.	TRBD1	TRBJ2-3
CASSQDPTGVGRSSPLHF	TGTGCCAGCAGCCAAGACCCTACAGGGGTGGGTCGGAGTTCACCCCTCCACTTT	TRBV4-2	once	TRBD1	TRBJ1-6
CASSQAGGGNTIYF	TGTGCCAGCAGCCAAGCCGGGGGTGGAAACACCATATATTTT	TRBV3-1/TRBV3-2	.	.	TRBJ1-3
CASSPGQFNSPLHF	TGCGCCAGCAGCCCTGGACAGTTTAATTCACCCCTCCACTTT	TRBV5-1	.	.	TRBJ1-6
CASSLMGALMNTEAFF	TGTGCCAGCAGCTTAATGGGCGCGCTTATGAACACTGAAGCTTTCTTT	TRBV11-2	once	.	TRBJ1-1
CASNYGEANYGYTF	TGTGCCAGCAACTACGGCGAAGCTAACTATGGCTACACCTTC	TRBV3-1/TRBV3-2	.	.	TRBJ1-2
CAWSVWGQPQHF	TGTGCCTGGAGTGTGTGGGGCCAGCCCCAGCATTTT	TRBV30	few	.	TRBJ1-5
CALRQETSEKLFF	TGTGCCTTACGACAGGAGACGAGTGAAAAACTGTTTTTT	TRBV30	.	.	TRBJ1-4
CASRTGDYGYTF	TGTGCCAGCAGGACAGGGGACTATGGCTACACCTTC	TRBV25-1	.	TRBD1	TRBJ1-2